The 3 T cell receptor beta chains below come from one sample, sequenced in a study of cytomegalovirus exposure and HLA in healthy donors. The protocol was immunoSEQ multiplex PCR, while the TCRdb copy is restricted to in-frame clones and leaves out a portion. The sample lists over 250,000 clones, around 90% occurring once. What was sequenced was PBMCs. The origin of the receptors is a woman aged 25 to 39 in good health and CMV-seropositive.

The rearrangement links TRBV4-3 to TRBJ2-2, with 11 bases fitting TRBD1. Germline V CDR1 and CDR2: LGHNA, YSLEER. This CDR3 is built from 16 residues. V trimming: 6 bases; J trimming: 2 bases; junction bases outside the gene matches: 5. CDR3 region: CASRRGTGGNTGELFF. The DNA for the CDR3 is TGCGCCAGCAGACGAGGGACAGGGGGTAACACCGGGGAGCTGTTTTTT.

This sequence joins TRBV18 and TRBJ2-5; maybe TRBD1 (5 bases). Trimming removed 3 bases at V and 1 base at J, with 18 bases between. Germline V gene sequence: CDR1 KGHSH, CDR2 LQKENI. This CDR3 comprises 17 residues. Here the CDR3 DNA reads TGTGCCAGCTCACCCAGGCTCGTGACAGCGACCCAAGAGACCCAGTACTTC. This codes for CASSPRLVTATQETQYF.

The chain couples TRBV9 to TRBJ2-7, with D possibly matching TRBD1 (6 bases). In germline, CDR1 is SGDLS, CDR2 YYNGEE. This CDR3 is built from 15 residues. Between the trimmed V and J ends, which lost 4 bases and 1 base, there was a span of 15 bases. Written as DNA, the CDR3 is TGTGCCAGCAGCCCGGGTGGTCAGGGGTCCTACGAGCAGTACTTC. Translating gives CASSPGGQGSYEQYF. Together with reference TRBV9 and TRBJ2-7, the CDR3 gives the full variable domain: DSGVTQTPKHLITATGQRVTLRCSPRSGDLSVYWYQQSLDQGLQFLIQYYNGEERAKGNILERFSAQQFPDLHSELNLSSLELGDSALYFCASSPGGQGSYEQYFGPGTRLTVT.